The present entry profiles one TCR beta chain with its context. V was shortened by 2 bases and J by 5 bases, with 19 bases between the two germline ends. CDR1 SEHNR and CDR2 FQNEAQ come from the germline V gene (reference sequence). The CDR3 loop spans 16 amino acids. Cells designated naive CD8 were CD45RO-negative and were positively selected for CCR7, with terminally differentiated effector memory CD45RA+ cells excluded. This specimen belongs to a study of shared clonotypes between healthy human individuals. Using immunoSEQ multiplex PCR, the repertoire was profiled, and TCRdb retains in-frame clones only, with some absent. The sample contains around 2,100,000 clones, about 95% of which appear only once.

Sequenced material: naive CD8+ T cells sorted from blood. This clonotype was sampled from a man aged 18 to 29 in good health. The chain combines TRBV7-9 with TRBJ2-7; D perhaps matches TRBD1 (6 bases). The CDR3 here is CASSLPTGGELDEQYF. The DNA for the CDR3 is TGTGCCAGCAGCTTACCGACAGGTGGGGAGTTGGACGAGCAGTACTTC.